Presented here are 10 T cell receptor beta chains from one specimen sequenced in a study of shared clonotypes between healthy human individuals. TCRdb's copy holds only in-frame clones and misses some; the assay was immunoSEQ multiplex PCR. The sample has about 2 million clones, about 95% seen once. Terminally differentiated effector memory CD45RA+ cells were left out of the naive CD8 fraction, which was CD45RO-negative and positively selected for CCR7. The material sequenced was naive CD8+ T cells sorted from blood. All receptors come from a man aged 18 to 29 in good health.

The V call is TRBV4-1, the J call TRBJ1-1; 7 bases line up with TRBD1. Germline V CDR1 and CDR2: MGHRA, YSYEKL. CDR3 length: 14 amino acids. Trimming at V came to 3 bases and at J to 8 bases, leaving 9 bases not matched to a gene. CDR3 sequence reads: CASSHTGDYSEAFF. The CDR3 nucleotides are TGCGCCAGCAGCCATACAGGGGACTATTCCGAAGCTTTCTTT.

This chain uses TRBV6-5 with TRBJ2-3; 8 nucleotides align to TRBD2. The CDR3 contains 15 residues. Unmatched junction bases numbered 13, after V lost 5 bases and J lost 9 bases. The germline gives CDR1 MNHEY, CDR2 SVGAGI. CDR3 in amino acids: CASSAGSSGRSTQYF. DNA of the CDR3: TGTGCCAGCAGTGCGGGCTCTAGCGGGCGTTCCACGCAGTATTTT.

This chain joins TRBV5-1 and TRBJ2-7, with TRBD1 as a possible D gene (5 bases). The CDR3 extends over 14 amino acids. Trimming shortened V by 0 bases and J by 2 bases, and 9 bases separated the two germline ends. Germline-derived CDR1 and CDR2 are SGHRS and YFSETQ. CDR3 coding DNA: TGCGCCAGCAGCTTGGGACAGCCTACCTACGAGCAGTACTTC. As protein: CASSLGQPTYEQYF.

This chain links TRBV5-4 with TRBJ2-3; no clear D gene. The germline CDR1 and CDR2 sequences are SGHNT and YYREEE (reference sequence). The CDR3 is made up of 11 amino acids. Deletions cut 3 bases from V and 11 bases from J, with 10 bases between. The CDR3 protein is CASSSPEKQYF. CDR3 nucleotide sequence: TGTGCCAGCAGCTCCCCGGAGAAGCAGTATTTT. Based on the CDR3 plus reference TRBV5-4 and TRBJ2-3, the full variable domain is ETGVTQSPTHLIKTRGQQVTLRCSSQSGHNTVSWYQQALGQGPQFIFQYYREEENGRGNFPPRFSGLQFPNYSSELNVNALELDDSALYLCASSSPEKQYFGPGTRLTVL.

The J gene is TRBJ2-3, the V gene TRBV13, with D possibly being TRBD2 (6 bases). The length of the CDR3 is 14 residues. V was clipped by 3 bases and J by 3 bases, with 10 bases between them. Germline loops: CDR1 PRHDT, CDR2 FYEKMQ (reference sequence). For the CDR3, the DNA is TGTGCCAGCAGCTTCGGGAGTACGACAGATACGCAGTATTTT. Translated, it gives CASSFGSTTDTQYF.

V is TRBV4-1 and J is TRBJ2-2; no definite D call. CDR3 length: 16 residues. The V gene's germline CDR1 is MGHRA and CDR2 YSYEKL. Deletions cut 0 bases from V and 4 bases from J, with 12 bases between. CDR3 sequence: CASSQDRLTGTGELFF. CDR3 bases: TGCGCCAGCAGCCAAGATCGACTCACGGGCACCGGGGAGCTGTTTTTT.

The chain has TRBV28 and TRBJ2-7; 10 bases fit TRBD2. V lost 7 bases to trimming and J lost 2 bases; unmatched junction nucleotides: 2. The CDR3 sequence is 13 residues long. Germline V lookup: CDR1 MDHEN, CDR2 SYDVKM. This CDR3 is CASKAGGPYEQYF. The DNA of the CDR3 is TGTGCCAGCAAAGCGGGGGGGCCCTACGAGCAGTACTTC.

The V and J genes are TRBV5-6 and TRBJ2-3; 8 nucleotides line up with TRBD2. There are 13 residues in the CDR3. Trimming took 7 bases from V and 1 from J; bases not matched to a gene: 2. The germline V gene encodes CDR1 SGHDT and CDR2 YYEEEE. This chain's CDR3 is CASRREGTDTQYF. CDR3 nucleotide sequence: TGTGCCAGCCGGCGGGAGGGCACAGATACGCAGTATTTT.

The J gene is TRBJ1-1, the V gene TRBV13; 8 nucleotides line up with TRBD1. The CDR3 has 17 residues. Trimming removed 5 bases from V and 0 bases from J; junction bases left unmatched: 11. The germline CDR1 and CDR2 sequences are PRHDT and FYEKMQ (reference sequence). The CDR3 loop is CASSETGVGLMNTEAFF. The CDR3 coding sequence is TGTGCCAGCAGCGAGACAGGGGTAGGGCTGATGAACACTGAAGCTTTCTTT.

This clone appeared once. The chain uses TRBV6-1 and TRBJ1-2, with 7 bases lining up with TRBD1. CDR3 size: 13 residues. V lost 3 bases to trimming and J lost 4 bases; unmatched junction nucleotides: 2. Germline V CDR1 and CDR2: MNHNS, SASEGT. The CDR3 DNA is TGTGCCAGCAGTGACCGACAGGGCTATGGCTACACCTTC. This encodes CASSDRQGYGYTF.